This T cell receptor beta chain was sequenced in a study of low-dose radiotherapy and immunotherapy resistance in tumors. As for the study in general: Cyclophosphamide was given intravenously at 200 mg/m2 every two weeks, and each dose came one day before radiation and immunotherapy. Aspirin 300 mg, taken orally and daily, was given to patients for four cycles from cycle 1 day 1.

In its sample, this clonotype was seen many times. Time point described: before trial treatment. The V and J ends lost 5 bases and 7 bases, in that order; junction bases with no gene match: 11. CDR1 and CDR2 from the germline V gene are MDHEN and SYDVKM. The CDR3 sequence is 16 residues long. TRAV- and TRBV-specific primers primed first-strand cDNA, covering alpha and beta chains. TCR amplification involved about 21 PCR cycles with a constant-region primer and V-primer adapter. Each CDR3 protein gets one entry after TCRdb re-called the reads with MiXCR. Among some 71,000 distinct CDR3 sequences listed, more than 25% were seen once.

This TCR came from a female donor with ovarian cancer. The source material was PBMCs, sampled before treatment. This rearrangement joins TRBV28 to TRBJ1-5, with TRBD1 matching over 10 bases. Here the CDR3 DNA reads TGTGCCAGCAGTCCTCGAGGGACAGGGGAGGGGCAGCCCCAGCATTTT. It yields the protein CASSPRGTGEGQPQHF.